The rows below give T cell receptor beta chains drawn from one sample of a study of circulating and synovial CD4+ cells in juvenile arthritis. Method: immunoSEQ multiplex PCR; TCRdb's copy keeps in-frame clones and lacks some. This table holds 15,000 to 20,000 clones, about 90% found once. Sequences were obtained from CD4+ T cells from blood. The source of these receptors is a human donor with juvenile idiopathic arthritis. CDR3s include the opening cysteine and the closing phenylalanine or tryptophan. The D gene is left open where the match is weak. A clone size is listed for some rows: how often the clone was seen (once, few, many), or a class if it is expanded.

v_gene	abundance	j_gene	d_gene	CDR3nt	CDR3aa
TRBV4-3	NA	TRBJ2-2	NA	TGCGCCAGCAGCCAAGACCGCGGGACTTTGGGCGGGGAGCTGTTTTTT	CASSQDRGTLGGELFF
TRBV7-2	NA	TRBJ2-3	NA	TGTGCCAGCAGCTTATTTATATCGGATACGCAGTATTTT	CASSLFISDTQYF
TRBV4-2	NA	TRBJ2-7	NA	TGTGCCAGCAGCCGGCGGGACGGTAGCTCCTACGAGCAGTACTTC	CASSRRDGSSYEQYF
TRBV10-3	NA	TRBJ1-3	NA	TGTGCCATAACAGGGAACTCTGGAAACACCATATATTTT	CAITGNSGNTIYF
TRBV7-2	NA	TRBJ1-6	TRBD1	TGTGCCAGCAGCCAGGACAGGGGTTATTCCCCCCTCCACTTT	CASSQDRGYSPLHF
TRBV10-2	NA	TRBJ2-7	TRBD1	TGCGCCAGCAGTGGATCGGGACAGGCCCTTCACTTCTCCTACGAGCAGTACTTC	CASSGSGQALHFSYEQYF
TRBV7-2	NA	TRBJ2-7	NA	TGTGCCAGCAGCCTCGGTGGGCACTCCTACGAGCAGTACTTC	CASSLGGHSYEQYF
TRBV5-8	NA	TRBJ2-1	TRBD2	TGTGCCAGCAGCCCAAAGGGACTAGCGGGAGTATTCAATGAGCAGTTCTTC	CASSPKGLAGVFNEQFF
TRBV29-1	NA	TRBJ1-6	NA	TGCAGCGTTGCAGTAGACTATAATTCCCCCCTCCACTTT	CSVAVDYNSPLHF
TRBV25-1	once	TRBJ2-1	NA	TGTGCCAGCAGTGAATATGGGGCCACAACCTCGTTCTTC	CASSEYGATTSFF
TRBV19	NA	TRBJ1-1	TRBD1	TGTGCCAGTAGTAAGTTCCCGGGACAGTTCACTGAAGCTTTCTTT	CASSKFPGQFTEAFF
TRBV7-2	NA	TRBJ2-1	TRBD2	TGTGCCAGCAGCCTGAGCGGGAGCGATGAGCAGTTCTTC	CASSLSGSDEQFF
TRBV7-7	NA	TRBJ2-5	TRBD2	TGTGCTAGCAGCTTGAAAGCGGGGGCCCAGTACTTC	CASSLKAGAQYF
TRBV7-2	NA	TRBJ2-4	TRBD2	TGTGCCAGCAGCTTAGTAGTCGGGGGGTACAAAAACATTCAGTACTTC	CASSLVVGGYKNIQYF
TRBV30	NA	TRBJ2-7	NA	TGTGCCTGGAGTAGCATCACAGTATACGAGCAGTACTTC	CAWSSITVYEQYF
TRBV30	NA	TRBJ1-2	TRBD1	TGTGCCTGGAACATCAGGACAGGTCACTATGGCTACACCTTC	CAWNIRTGHYGYTF
TRBV12-5	NA	TRBJ2-3	NA	TGTGCTAGTGGTTTGGGCAGGGTTTTAACAGATACGCAGTATTTT	CASGLGRVLTDTQYF
TRBV11-2	NA	TRBJ2-5	TRBD1	TGTGCCAGCAGCTTGGGACAGGGCCGGGAGACCCAGTACTTC	CASSLGQGRETQYF
TRBV7-2	NA	TRBJ1-6	NA	TGTGCCAGCAGCTTTAGTAATTCACCCCTCCACTTT	CASSFSNSPLHF
TRBV6-6	NA	TRBJ2-1	TRBD1	TGTGCCAGCAGTTATGACAGGGCCGCCGGCGATGAGCAGTTCTTC	CASSYDRAAGDEQFF
TRBV27	NA	TRBJ1-1	NA	TGTGCCAGCAGTAGGGGGGAGGGGACTGAAGCTTTCTTT	CASSRGEGTEAFF
TRBV4-3	NA	TRBJ2-7	NA	TGCGCCAGCAGCCAGGGCACAGGGCTGAGCTCCTACGAGCAGTACTTC	CASSQGTGLSSYEQYF
TRBV5-1	NA	TRBJ2-3	TRBD1	TGCGCCAGCAGCTTAAATGGACAGGGGCCAAGATCAAGCACAGATACGCAGTATTTT	CASSLNGQGPRSSTDTQYF
TRBV5-1	NA	TRBJ1-1	NA	TGCGCCAGCAGCGTTATACAGGGTAAGAACACTGAAGCTTTCTTT	CASSVIQGKNTEAFF
TRBV27	NA	TRBJ1-5	TRBD1	TGTGCCAGCACTAAGACAGGGAACGGTCAGCCCCAGCATTTT	CASTKTGNGQPQHF
TRBV11-3	NA	TRBJ2-7	TRBD1	TGTGCCAGCAGCTTAGGGACAGGAAGCGAGCAGTACTTC	CASSLGTGSEQYF
TRBV6-4	NA	TRBJ2-3	NA	TGTGCCAGCAGTGCTCAGGGCAGGCCCTACACAGATACGCAGTATTTT	CASSAQGRPYTDTQYF
TRBV6-1	NA	TRBJ1-6	TRBD1	TGTGCCAGCAGGACAGGGGTGTCCTATAATTCACCCCTCCACTTT	CASRTGVSYNSPLHF
TRBV6-5	NA	TRBJ2-7	NA	TGTGCCAGCAGCCTAGATACCTACGAGCAGTACTTC	CASSLDTYEQYF
TRBV5-1	NA	TRBJ2-2	TRBD2	TGCGCCAGCAGCTTGGTGCGGGGGTCGGGAACCGGGGAGCTGTTTTTT	CASSLVRGSGTGELFF
TRBV6-1	NA	TRBJ2-3	TRBD2	TGTGCCAGCAGTGGTCCAACTAGCGGGAGGGATGGAGATACGCAGTATTTT	CASSGPTSGRDGDTQYF
TRBV5-1	NA	TRBJ1-6	TRBD1	TGCGCCAGCAGCTTGGAGGGACAGGGTTCGTCACCCCTCCACTTT	CASSLEGQGSSPLHF
TRBV27	NA	TRBJ1-1	NA	TGTGCCAGCAGTTACAAGGGGGTGAACACTGAAGCTTTCTTT	CASSYKGVNTEAFF
TRBV28	few	TRBJ1-3	TRBD1	TGTGCCAGCAGTTTATGGGGACAGGGCAGCTCTGGAAACACCATATATTTT	CASSLWGQGSSGNTIYF
TRBV9	NA	TRBJ1-6	NA	TGTGCCAGCAGCGTTAGCGTGAGCAGCGACAAATCCCCCCTCCACTTT	CASSVSVSSDKSPLHF
TRBV23-1	once	TRBJ2-1	NA	TGCGCCAGCAGTCCCCCGTCCCGGGGGGCGGGCGGCGATGAGCAGTTCTTC	CASSPPSRGAGGDEQFF
TRBV30	NA	TRBJ1-3	NA	TGTGCCTGGAGTGACAGGCCGGAATCTGGAAACACCATATATTTT	CAWSDRPESGNTIYF
TRBV15	NA	TRBJ1-1	NA	TGTGCCACCAGCAGAGATCTCCGGTACACTGAAGCTTTCTTT	CATSRDLRYTEAFF
TRBV5-4	NA	TRBJ2-7	TRBD2	TGTGCCAGCAGCTTGTCTCGGGGGGGCCGGACCTACGAGCAGTACTTC	CASSLSRGGRTYEQYF
TRBV19	NA	TRBJ1-2	TRBD1	TGTGCCAGTAGGACACCGGGACAGGTCGAGTCTAACTATGGCTACACCTTC	CASRTPGQVESNYGYTF
TRBV6-1	NA	TRBJ2-1	TRBD2	TGTGCCAGCAGTGAAGCCCTAGCGGGAGGGCCGTTCGATGAGCAGTTCTTC	CASSEALAGGPFDEQFF
TRBV7-9	once	TRBJ2-1	NA	TGTGCCAGTAGTCCTACCGGGACTCATTACAATGAGCAGTTCTTC	CASSPTGTHYNEQFF
TRBV19	NA	TRBJ2-7	NA	TGTGCCAGTAGTAACAGGTATCGCGAGCAGTACTTC	CASSNRYREQYF
TRBV27	NA	TRBJ1-2	TRBD1	TGTGCCAGCAGTTTATTTGGGACAGGGGGCCACTATGGCTACACCTTC	CASSLFGTGGHYGYTF
TRBV7-8	NA	TRBJ2-1	TRBD2	TGTGCCAGCAGCTCCTTGACTAGCGGGGGATACAATGAGCAGTTCTTC	CASSSLTSGGYNEQFF
TRBV14	NA	TRBJ2-5	NA	TGTGCCAGCAGCCAAGATCGGCGGGCTCTTACTGAGACCCAGTACTTC	CASSQDRRALTETQYF
TRBV6-4	NA	TRBJ1-6	TRBD1	TGTGCCAGCAGTAGATGGACAGGGGGCGCAGACTCCTATAATTCACCCCTCCACTTT	CASSRWTGGADSYNSPLHF
TRBV25-1	once	TRBJ1-2	NA	TGTGCCAGCAGTGCAGGAATTAACTATGGCTACACCTTC	CASSAGINYGYTF
TRBV2	NA	TRBJ1-5	TRBD1	TGTGCCAGCAGCCGCGAACAGGGGGCGATTCAGCCCCAGCATTTT	CASSREQGAIQPQHF
TRBV6-1	NA	TRBJ1-2	NA	TGTGCCAGCAGTGAAGGGGGAGAGGTGTTC	CASSEGGEVF
TRBV30	NA	TRBJ1-1	NA	TGTGCCTGGAGTGTACCTACAGGGAAAACTGAAGCTTTCTTT	CAWSVPTGKTEAFF
TRBV5-4	NA	TRBJ2-1	TRBD1	TGTGCCAGCAGCGTGGGACAGGGATTGGACAATGAGCAGTTCTTC	CASSVGQGLDNEQFF
TRBV30	NA	TRBJ1-1	TRBD1	TGTGCCTGGAGTGTAAGACAGGGAGAAGCTTTCTTT	CAWSVRQGEAFF
TRBV19	once	TRBJ1-1	NA	TGTGCGACTTCCACCCCCGGGACAAAGAACACTGAAGCTTTCTTT	CATSTPGTKNTEAFF